This TCR beta chain was recorded in a study of radiotherapy plus CTLA-4 blockade in lung cancer. Overall study: Patients showed objective responses in 18% of cases, and disease control was achieved by approximately 31%. Regarding the study as a whole: There was expansion of tumor-derived TCR clones in blood after radiotherapy plus ipilimumab.

On this clone: Its antigen is still unknown.

Some clones are missing from TCRdb's copy, which holds only in-frame ones; the method was immunoSEQ multiplex PCR. The sample includes about 120,000 clones, 90% of them seen just once. CDR1 and CDR2 (germline): MNHEY, SMNVEV (reference sequence). The CDR3 runs 15 residues. The J segment lost 8 bases and the V segment lost 1 base, leaving 9 bases of the junction unmatched. The TCR was taken from a human donor with non-small cell lung cancer that progressed on radiotherapy plus ipilimumab. This specimen was peripheral blood, taken from a patient treated with radiotherapy plus ipilimumab. The J gene is TRBJ2-3, the V gene TRBV27; 7 bases map to TRBD1. The CDR3 loop reads CASSLWTGRGITQYF. In DNA form, the CDR3 reads TGTGCCAGCAGTTTATGGACAGGACGAGGCATTACGCAGTATTTT.